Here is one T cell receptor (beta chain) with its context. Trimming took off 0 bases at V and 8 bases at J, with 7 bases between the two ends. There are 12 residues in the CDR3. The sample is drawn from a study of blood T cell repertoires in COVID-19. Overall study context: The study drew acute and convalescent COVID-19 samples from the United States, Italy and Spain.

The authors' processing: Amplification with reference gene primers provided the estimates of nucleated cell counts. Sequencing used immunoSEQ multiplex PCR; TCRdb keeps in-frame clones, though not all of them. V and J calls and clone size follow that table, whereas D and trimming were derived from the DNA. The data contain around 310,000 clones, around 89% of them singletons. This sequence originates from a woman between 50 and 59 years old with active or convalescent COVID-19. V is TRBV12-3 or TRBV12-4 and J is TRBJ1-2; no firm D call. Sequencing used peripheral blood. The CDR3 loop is CASSLALGGYTF. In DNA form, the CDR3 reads TGTGCCAGCAGTTTAGCTCTCGGGGGCTACACCTTC.